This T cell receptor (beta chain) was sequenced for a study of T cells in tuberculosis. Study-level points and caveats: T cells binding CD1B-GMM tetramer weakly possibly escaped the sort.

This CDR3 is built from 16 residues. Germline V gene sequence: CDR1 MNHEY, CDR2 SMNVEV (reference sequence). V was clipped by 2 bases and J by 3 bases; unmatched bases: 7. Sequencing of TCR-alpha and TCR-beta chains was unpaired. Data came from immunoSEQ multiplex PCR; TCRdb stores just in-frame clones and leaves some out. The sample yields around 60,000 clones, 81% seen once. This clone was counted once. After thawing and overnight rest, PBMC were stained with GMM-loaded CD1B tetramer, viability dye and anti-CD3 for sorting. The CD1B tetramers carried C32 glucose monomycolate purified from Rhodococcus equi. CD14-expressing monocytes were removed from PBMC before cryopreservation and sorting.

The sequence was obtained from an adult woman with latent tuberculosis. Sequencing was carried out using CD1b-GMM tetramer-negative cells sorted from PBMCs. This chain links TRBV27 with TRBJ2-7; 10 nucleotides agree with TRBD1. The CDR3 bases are TGTGCCAGCAGTTTACCGACAGGGGGCGGCGTCTACGAGCAGTACTTC. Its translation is CASSLPTGGGVYEQYF.